This is a list of T cell receptor beta chains from one sample in a study of Graves' ophthalmopathy and Graves' hyperthyroidism. One entry per CDR3 protein results from TCRdb running MiXCR on the multiplex PCR reads. In the table there are about 390,000 distinct CDR3 sequences, 17% of which are singletons. Sequencing was carried out using peripheral blood. These receptors were taken from an adult woman with stable Graves' hyperthyroidism. CDR3s include the opening cysteine and the closing phenylalanine or tryptophan. Fields, in order: clone size, D gene, V gene, CDR3 length, J gene, CDR3 protein, CDR3 DNA. D genes are given only for firm matches. Part of the rows lack a size; the others show once, few, many or a class for expanded clones.

clone_size: many
d_call: NA
v_call: TRBV28
cdr3_length: 14
j_call: TRBJ2-7
cdr3_aa: CASSGKGRVYEQYF
cdr3_nt: TGTGCCAGCAGCGGCAAAGGCCGAGTCTACGAGCAGTACTTC

clone_size: many
d_call: NA
v_call: TRBV13
cdr3_length: 15
j_call: TRBJ2-4
cdr3_aa: CASSLSTKAKNIQYF
cdr3_nt: TGTGCCAGCTCACTTTCAACAAAGGCCAAAAACATTCAGTACTTC

clone_size: many
d_call: NA
v_call: TRBV12-3/TRBV12-4
cdr3_length: 15
j_call: TRBJ1-2
cdr3_aa: CASSLRWRGRNGYTF
cdr3_nt: TGTGCCAGCAGTTTAAGGTGGCGGGGAAGGAATGGCTACACCTTC

clone_size: few
d_call: TRBD2
v_call: TRBV5-1
cdr3_length: 17
j_call: TRBJ2-7
cdr3_aa: CASSLLPGTSGSYEQYF
cdr3_nt: TGCGCCAGCAGCTTGTTGCCCGGGACTAGCGGGAGCTACGAGCAGTACTTC

clone_size: many
d_call: TRBD1
v_call: TRBV6-5
cdr3_length: 15
j_call: TRBJ1-5
cdr3_aa: CASGTGTGINQPQHF
cdr3_nt: TGTGCCAGCGGGACCGGGACAGGGATCAATCAGCCCCAGCATTTT

clone_size: few
d_call: NA
v_call: TRBV30
cdr3_length: 14
j_call: TRBJ2-2
cdr3_aa: CAWSAPPLHPGLFF
cdr3_nt: TGTGCCTGGAGTGCCCCCCCCCTCCACCCTGGGCTGTTTTTT

clone_size: many
d_call: NA
v_call: TRBV28
cdr3_length: 16
j_call: TRBJ2-6
cdr3_aa: CASSHRVDAGANVLTF
cdr3_nt: TGTGCCAGCAGTCACAGGGTAGACGCTGGGGCCAACGTCCTGACTTTC

clone_size: many
d_call: NA
v_call: TRBV19
cdr3_length: 13
j_call: TRBJ1-5
cdr3_aa: CASSTGSDQPQHF
cdr3_nt: TGTGCCAGTAGCACAGGGTCGGATCAGCCCCAGCATTTT

clone_size: many
d_call: NA
v_call: TRBV6-2/TRBV6-3
cdr3_length: 13
j_call: TRBJ1-2
cdr3_aa: CASSPRSGYGYTF
cdr3_nt: TGTGCCAGCAGCCCTAGGTCAGGGTATGGCTACACCTTC

clone_size: many
d_call: NA
v_call: TRBV6-5
cdr3_length: 15
j_call: TRBJ1-5
cdr3_aa: CASSPGYYSNQPQHF
cdr3_nt: TGTGCCAGCAGTCCTGGATATTATAGCAATCAGCCCCAGCATTTT

clone_size: NA
d_call: NA
v_call: TRBV4-1
cdr3_length: 15
j_call: TRBJ2-5
cdr3_aa: CASSQDLSGGETQYF
cdr3_nt: TGCGCCAGCAGCCAAGATCTCAGCGGTGGAGAGACCCAGTACTTC

clone_size: many
d_call: TRBD1
v_call: TRBV12-3/TRBV12-4
cdr3_length: 13
j_call: TRBJ2-2
cdr3_aa: CASSVTGAGELFF
cdr3_nt: TGTGCCAGCAGCGTGACAGGGGCCGGGGAGCTGTTTTTT

clone_size: many
d_call: NA
v_call: TRBV28
cdr3_length: 13
j_call: TRBJ1-5
cdr3_aa: CASSNPPVRAWHF
cdr3_nt: TGTGCCAGCAGTAACCCACCCGTCCGGGCCTGGCATTTT

clone_size: many
d_call: TRBD1
v_call: TRBV3-1
cdr3_length: 13
j_call: TRBJ1-2
cdr3_aa: CASSTRDRGGYTF
cdr3_nt: TGTGCCAGCAGCACCCGGGACAGAGGGGGCTACACCTTC

clone_size: many
d_call: NA
v_call: TRBV5-1
cdr3_length: 15
j_call: TRBJ1-5
cdr3_aa: CASSHSGDSNQPQHF
cdr3_nt: TGCGCCAGCAGCCATTCCGGAGATAGCAATCAGCCCCAGCATTTT

clone_size: NA
d_call: TRBD1
v_call: TRBV7-9
cdr3_length: 16
j_call: TRBJ2-5
cdr3_aa: CASSTRGPPLQETQYF
cdr3_nt: TGTGCCAGCAGCACCAGGGGGCCGCCCCTCCAAGAGACCCAGTACTTC